This T cell receptor (beta chain) was identified during a study of patients and donors after allogeneic stem cell transplantation. Each CDR3 protein is one row after TCRdb ran MiXCR on the RT-PCR reads. The table includes some 90,000 distinct CDR3 sequences, roughly 43% detected once. Between the trimmed V and J ends, which lost 8 bases and 0 bases, there was a span of 4 bases. The CDR3 is made up of 11 amino acids. Germline values: CDR1 LGHNT, CDR2 FRNRAP. This receptor was identified in a human donor who was either an allogeneic HSCT recipient or a stem cell or donor lymphocyte infusion donor (not recorded which). It is not recorded whose cells these are; they may come from a transplant donor. The sequencing input was blood, either unsorted or a sorted T cell fraction (not recorded which). This rearrangement joins TRBV12-5 to TRBJ1-1; no definite D call. The CDR3 DNA reads TGTGCTAGTTCTATGAACACTGAAGCTTTCTTT. Translating gives CASSMNTEAFF.